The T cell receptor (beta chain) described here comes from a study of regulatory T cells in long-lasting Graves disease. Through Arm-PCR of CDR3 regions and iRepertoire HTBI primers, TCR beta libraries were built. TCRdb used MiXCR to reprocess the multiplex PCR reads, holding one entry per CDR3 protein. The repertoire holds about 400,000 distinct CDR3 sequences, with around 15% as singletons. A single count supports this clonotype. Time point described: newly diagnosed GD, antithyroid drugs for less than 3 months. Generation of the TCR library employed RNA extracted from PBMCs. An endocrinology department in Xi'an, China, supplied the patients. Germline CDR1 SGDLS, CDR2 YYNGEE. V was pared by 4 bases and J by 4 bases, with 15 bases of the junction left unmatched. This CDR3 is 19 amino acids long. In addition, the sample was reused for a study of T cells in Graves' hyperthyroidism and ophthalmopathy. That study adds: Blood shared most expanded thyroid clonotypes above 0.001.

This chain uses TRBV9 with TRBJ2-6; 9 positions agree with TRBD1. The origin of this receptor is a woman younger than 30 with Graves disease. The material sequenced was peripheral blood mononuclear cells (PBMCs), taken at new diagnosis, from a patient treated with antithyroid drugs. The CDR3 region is CASSPPRDRVSSGANVLTF. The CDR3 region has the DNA TGTGCCAGCAGCCCACCCCGGGACAGGGTTTCGTCAGGGGCCAACGTCCTGACTTTC.